This T cell receptor (beta chain) is from a study of control samples from healthy donors and cancer patients. Profiling relied on immunoSEQ multiplex PCR, and the TCRdb table lists in-frame clones only, not all of them. The sample shows tens of thousands of clones, 83% of them seen only once. CDR3 length equals 15 residues. From germline, CDR1 is SGHTA and CDR2 FQGNSA. V lost 2 bases and J 5 bases, leaving 12 bases between the germline ends. The V and J genes are TRBV7-2 and TRBJ2-2; D is uncertain. The sequenced material came from blood. The receptor's source is a man in his fifties or sixties in good health. The CDR3 coding sequence is TGTGCCAGCAGCTTACGAGGCCTTTCGACCGGGGAGCTGTTTTTT. Translation: CASSLRGLSTGELFF.